The next 16 T cell receptor beta chains were all read from a single sample in a study of CD8+ T cells in alopecia areata. The authors extracted RNA and reverse transcribed it into cDNA as the sequencing template. Repertoires were generated with immunoSEQ multiplex PCR, while TCRdb's copy carries only in-frame clones and drops some. The profile covers over 50,000 clones, with 45% to 55% appearing a single time and approximately 18% taken by the ten largest. The sample in question was CD8+ T cells sorted from blood, obtained at week 0. The receptors were sampled from a human donor with alopecia areata.

This sequence joins TRBV7-2 and TRBJ2-7; D perhaps matches TRBD2 (6 bases). Germline CDR1 reads SGHTA; CDR2 reads FQGNSA. Between the trimmed V and J ends, which lost 2 bases and 6 bases, there was a span of 17 bases. CDR3 length: 15 amino acids. The CDR3 loop is CASSLTPAGRFEQYF. The CDR3 region has the DNA TGTGCCAGCAGCTTAACCCCTGCGGGAAGGTTCGAGCAGTACTTC.

This clone was counted between two and nine times. The chain combines TRBV2 with TRBJ2-5; D is unclear. The CDR3 totals 12 residues. CDR1 and CDR2 from the germline V gene are SNHLY and FYNNEI. V lost 4 bases and J 5 bases, leaving 8 bases between the germline ends. The CDR3 nucleotides read TGTGCCAGCAGTGGAGGTTGGGAGACCCAGTACTTC. It is translated as CASSGGWETQYF.

This clone showed up just a few times. The chain recombines TRBV7-9 with TRBJ2-1; no clear D. The CDR3 covers 16 residues. Germline CDR1 is SEHNR and CDR2 is FQNEAQ (reference sequence). The V and J ends lost 5 bases and 7 bases respectively, with 21 bases between them. This chain's CDR3 is CASSPKLASPWNEQFF. In DNA form, the CDR3 reads TGTGCCAGCAGCCCGAAGCTCGCCAGCCCTTGGAATGAGCAGTTCTTC.

This clone was seen a few times. A much larger clone differs by one base, so this may be a read error. Other DNA sequences of this sample code for an identical CDR3. The CDR3 sequence: CASSLVPSGRGNEQFF. The CDR3 bases are TGCGCCAGCAGCTTGGTTCCTAGCGGGAGGGGGAATGAGCAGTTCTTC. The rearrangement joins TRBV9 to TRBJ2-1; 12 bases are shared with TRBD2. CDR3 length equals 16 residues. CDR1 and CDR2 (germline): SGDLS, YYNGEE.

This clone was seen a handful of times. The V and J genes are TRBV18 and TRBJ1-1; no firm D call. V lost 3 bases, J lost 6 bases, and 14 bases lay in between. The CDR3 is 14 amino acids. Germline lookup yields CDR1 KGHSH and CDR2 LQKENI. CDR3 nucleotide sequence: TGTGCCAGCTCACCTCCCGGCCCTGGGCCTGAAGCTTTCTTT. It codes for CASSPPGPGPEAFF.

This chain joins TRBV27 and TRBJ1-1, with no clear D. This CDR3 comprises 16 residues. V lost 5 bases, J lost 6 bases, and 22 bases lay in between. Germline V gene sequence: CDR1 MNHEY, CDR2 SMNVEV (reference sequence). The CDR3 DNA sequence: TGTGCCAGCAGTCCCTTAACTCCGGCCCCACCGCCTGAAGCTTTCTTT. Its protein product is CASSPLTPAPPPEAFF.

As regards this clone: Different DNA sequences within this sample yield the same CDR3. The chain joins TRBV30 to TRBJ2-7; 10 bases are shared with TRBD2. From germline, CDR1 is GTSNPN and CDR2 SVGIG (reference sequence). V lost 2 bases to trimming and J lost 3 bases; unmatched junction nucleotides: 13. The CDR3 is 17 amino acids. CDR3 protein: CAWSRLLAGTRDYEQYF. Here the CDR3 DNA reads TGTGCCTGGAGTAGGTTACTAGCGGGAACCCGGGACTACGAGCAGTACTTC.

This clone came up a few times. CDR3 sequence: CAWSGIHNEAFF. The CDR3 nucleotides read TGTGCCTGGAGTGGGATACATAATGAAGCTTTCTTT. The chain is built from TRBV30 and TRBJ1-1; unclear D gene. Trimming removed 1 base at V and 7 bases at J, with 10 bases between. Germline loops: CDR1 GTSNPN, CDR2 SVGIG (reference sequence). The CDR3 sequence is 12 residues long.

The CDR3 reads CASSYRTGVTEAFF. The CDR3 nucleotides are TGTGCCAGCAGTTATAGGACAGGGGTCACTGAAGCTTTCTTT. The V gene is TRBV27, the J gene TRBJ1-1; TRBD1 aligns across 9 bases. The ends lost 4 bases at V and 4 bases at J; junction bases unmatched: 4. The length of the CDR3 is 14 residues. Germline values: CDR1 MNHEY, CDR2 SMNVEV (reference sequence).

The chain uses TRBV6-1 and TRBJ2-2; no firm D call. Trimming pared 1 base from V and 6 bases from J, leaving 3 bases between. Germline CDR1 reads MNHNS; CDR2 reads SASEGT. CDR3 length: 12 residues. In DNA, the CDR3 is TGTGCCAGCAGTGAAGAACCCGGGGAGCTGTTTTTT. It is translated as CASSEEPGELFF.

The chain carries TRBV15 and TRBJ2-1; 11 nucleotides align to TRBD2. J lost 8 bases, V lost 7 bases, and 13 bases had no gene match. The CDR3 totals 16 residues. Germline lookup yields CDR1 LNHNV and CDR2 YYDKDF (reference sequence). CDR3 region: CATTGLSGREVDEQFF. The CDR3 DNA reads as TGTGCCACCACGGGCCTTAGCGGGAGGGAGGTGGATGAGCAGTTCTTC.

This clone was detected a few times. J is TRBJ2-7 and V is TRBV7-9; D is ambiguous. V lost 2 bases and J 7 bases, leaving 9 bases between the germline ends. Germline V gene sequence: CDR1 SEHNR, CDR2 FQNEAQ (reference sequence). This CDR3 is built from 12 residues. CDR3 DNA: TGTGCCAGCAGCTTACCTCCCTTAGAGCAGTACTTC. This encodes CASSLPPLEQYF. The full variable domain, with the rest looked up from reference TRBV7-9 and TRBJ2-7, is DTGVSQNPRHKITKRGQNVTFRCDPISEHNRLYWYRQTLGQGPEFLTYFQNEAQLEKSRLLSDRFSAERPKGSFSTLEIQRTEQGDSAMYLCASSLPPLEQYFGPGTRLTVT.

This clone is medium-sized in the sample. The J gene is TRBJ2-4, the V gene TRBV4-2; 7 nucleotides agree with TRBD2. Germline V gives CDR1 LGHNA, CDR2 YNFKEQ. This CDR3 region has 18 residues. Trimming took 4 bases from V and 0 from J; bases not matched to a gene: 12. The CDR3 spells CASSPTFRDYLAKNIQYF. CDR3 nucleotide sequence: TGTGCCAGCAGCCCTACGTTTCGGGACTACCTAGCCAAAAACATTCAGTACTTC.

The rearrangement joins TRBV27 to TRBJ2-5; D tentatively fits TRBD1 or TRBD2 (5 bases each). V lost 6 bases and J 4 bases, leaving 15 bases between the germline ends. The CDR3 consists of 14 residues. Germline V gene data show CDR1 as MNHEY and CDR2 as SMNVEV (reference sequence). The CDR3 sequence is CASRPVGGGETQYF. In DNA form, the CDR3 reads TGTGCCAGCAGACCAGTTGGGGGTGGAGAGACCCAGTACTTC.

V and J are TRBV29-1 and TRBJ2-7; 13 bases fit TRBD2. Trimming took 6 bases from V and 0 from J; bases not matched to a gene: 5. Germline CDR1 and CDR2: SQVTM and ANQGSEA. This CDR3 is built from 15 residues. CDR3 sequence reads: CSVRTSGSISYEQYF. CDR3 sequence (DNA): TGCAGCGTCAGGACTAGCGGGAGTATCTCCTACGAGCAGTACTTC.

The V call is TRBV7-9, the J call TRBJ2-7; 7 positions agree with TRBD2. The J segment lost 6 bases and the V segment lost 1 base, leaving 3 bases of the junction unmatched. The CDR3 is 13 residues long. From germline, CDR1 is SEHNR and CDR2 FQNEAQ (reference sequence). DNA of the CDR3: TGTGCCAGCAGCTTAGTCAGGGAGGGCGAGCAGTACTTC. Protein sequence: CASSLVREGEQYF.